Listed below are T cell receptor beta chains from one sample, sequenced in a study of cytomegalovirus exposure and HLA in healthy donors. The method was immunoSEQ multiplex PCR; TCRdb's version includes in-frame clones alone and lacks a portion of them. The repertoire holds around 200,000 clones, just under 75% seen once, with approximately 5% in the top ten. The specimen sequenced was PBMCs. The receptors were sampled from a man between 25 and 39 years old in good health and CMV-seropositive. Both conserved end residues are part of each CDR3. The D gene is left open where the match is weak. Expanded clones are given a class, and other clones once, few, many or no size at all.

V gene: TRBV7-8
D gene: -
clone size: -
J gene: TRBJ1-5
CDR3 protein: CASSAGGRNQPQHF
CDR3 DNA: TGTGCCAGCAGCGCTGGGGGCCGCAATCAGCCCCAGCATTTT

V gene: TRBV5-1
D gene: -
clone size: -
J gene: TRBJ2-7
CDR3 protein: CASSASAHRAYEQYF
CDR3 DNA: TGCGCCAGCAGCGCCTCCGCCCACAGGGCGTACGAGCAGTACTTC

V gene: TRBV30
D gene: -
clone size: -
J gene: TRBJ2-1
CDR3 protein: CAWRGGFNEQFF
CDR3 DNA: TGTGCCTGGAGAGGGGGTTTTAATGAGCAGTTCTTC

V gene: TRBV7-9
D gene: -
clone size: few
J gene: TRBJ2-7
CDR3 protein: CASSLEGGHLEQYF
CDR3 DNA: TGTGCCAGCAGCTTAGAGGGCGGACACTTGGAGCAGTACTTC

V gene: TRBV5-6
D gene: -
clone size: -
J gene: TRBJ1-1
CDR3 protein: CASSLGTSNTEAFF
CDR3 DNA: TGTGCCAGCAGCCTCGGGACATCGAACACTGAAGCTTTCTTT

V gene: TRBV19
D gene: -
clone size: -
J gene: TRBJ2-7
CDR3 protein: CASSTRTANYEQYF
CDR3 DNA: TGTGCCAGTAGCACGCGGACAGCGAACTACGAGCAGTACTTC

V gene: TRBV27
D gene: -
clone size: -
J gene: TRBJ1-5
CDR3 protein: CASRLWAGGASNQPQHF
CDR3 DNA: TGTGCCAGCAGACTATGGGCGGGGGGGGCGAGCAATCAGCCCCAGCATTTT

V gene: TRBV28
D gene: TRBD1
clone size: few
J gene: TRBJ1-1
CDR3 protein: CASSWDRANTEAFF
CDR3 DNA: TGTGCCAGCTCCTGGGACAGGGCGAACACTGAAGCTTTCTTT

V gene: TRBV18
D gene: -
clone size: -
J gene: TRBJ1-1
CDR3 protein: CASSPPGSRVNTEAFF
CDR3 DNA: TGTGCCAGCTCACCACCGGGTTCCAGGGTGAACACTGAAGCTTTCTTT

V gene: TRBV18
D gene: -
clone size: -
J gene: TRBJ2-5
CDR3 protein: CASSLPGVETQYF
CDR3 DNA: TGTGCCAGCTCACTACCAGGGGTAGAGACCCAGTACTTC

V gene: TRBV7-2
D gene: -
clone size: -
J gene: TRBJ1-1
CDR3 protein: CASSLAGGMNTEAFF
CDR3 DNA: TGTGCCAGCAGCTTAGCGGGCGGGATGAACACTGAAGCTTTCTTT

V gene: TRBV28
D gene: -
clone size: -
J gene: TRBJ2-5
CDR3 protein: CASSSPPQGRETQYF
CDR3 DNA: TGTGCCAGCAGTTCACCCCCCCAGGGGCGGGAGACCCAGTACTTC

V gene: TRBV9
D gene: TRBD2
clone size: few
J gene: TRBJ2-3
CDR3 protein: CASSTRLAGGLGDTQYF
CDR3 DNA: TGTGCCAGCAGCACCCGACTAGCGGGAGGCCTTGGAGATACGCAGTATTTT

V gene: TRBV29-1
D gene: TRBD2
clone size: -
J gene: TRBJ2-3
CDR3 protein: CSVEGGTSSDTQYF
CDR3 DNA: TGCAGCGTTGAAGGAGGGACTAGCAGCGATACGCAGTATTTT

V gene: TRBV7-6
D gene: TRBD2
clone size: -
J gene: TRBJ2-5
CDR3 protein: CASSLGGGKETQYF
CDR3 DNA: TGTGCCAGCAGCTTAGGCGGGGGGAAAGAGACCCAGTACTTC

V gene: TRBV20-1
D gene: TRBD1
clone size: few
J gene: TRBJ2-7
CDR3 protein: CSARGYYEQYF
CDR3 DNA: TGCAGTGCCAGGGGGTATTACGAGCAGTACTTC

V gene: TRBV7-2
D gene: -
clone size: -
J gene: TRBJ2-5
CDR3 protein: CASSSPHGASQETQYF
CDR3 DNA: TGTGCCAGCAGCTCCCCCCATGGGGCATCGCAAGAGACCCAGTACTTC

V gene: TRBV6-5
D gene: -
clone size: -
J gene: TRBJ2-7
CDR3 protein: CASSYSDSYSYEQYF
CDR3 DNA: TGTGCCAGCAGTTACTCCGACAGCTACTCCTACGAGCAGTACTTC

V gene: TRBV18
D gene: -
clone size: -
J gene: TRBJ2-3
CDR3 protein: CASSSGDTDTQYF
CDR3 DNA: TGTGCCAGCTCGTCCGGGGACACAGATACGCAGTATTTT

V gene: TRBV10-3
D gene: TRBD1
clone size: -
J gene: TRBJ1-2
CDR3 protein: CAISGTGMTSSYTF
CDR3 DNA: TGTGCCATCAGTGGGACAGGGATGACCTCGAGCTACACCTTC

V gene: TRBV19
D gene: -
clone size: -
J gene: TRBJ2-1
CDR3 protein: CASSIDRVGSEQFF
CDR3 DNA: TGTGCCAGTAGTATAGATAGAGTAGGGAGTGAGCAGTTCTTC

V gene: TRBV19
D gene: TRBD2
clone size: -
J gene: TRBJ2-3
CDR3 protein: CAARGGLRTDTQYF
CDR3 DNA: TGTGCCGCTAGGGGAGGGCTACGCACAGATACGCAGTATTTT

V gene: TRBV11-2
D gene: -
clone size: once
J gene: TRBJ2-7
CDR3 protein: CASSFRGGAHYEQYF
CDR3 DNA: TGTGCCAGCAGCTTCAGGGGAGGGGCCCACTACGAGCAGTACTTC

V gene: TRBV30
D gene: -
clone size: -
J gene: TRBJ1-5
CDR3 protein: CAWKGQASNQPQHF
CDR3 DNA: TGTGCCTGGAAGGGGCAGGCTAGCAATCAGCCCCAGCATTTT

V gene: TRBV4-3
D gene: -
clone size: -
J gene: TRBJ1-5
CDR3 protein: CASSQTYRASQPQHF
CDR3 DNA: TGCGCCAGCAGCCAAACCTACAGGGCCTCTCAGCCCCAGCATTTT

V gene: TRBV7-9
D gene: TRBD1
clone size: -
J gene: TRBJ2-7
CDR3 protein: CASSRDRGAEQYF
CDR3 DNA: TGTGCCAGCAGTAGGGACAGGGGGGCCGAGCAGTACTTC

V gene: TRBV4-1
D gene: -
clone size: once
J gene: TRBJ1-5
CDR3 protein: CASSQDDNARLTQHF
CDR3 DNA: TGCGCCAGCAGCCAGGATGACAACGCTCGGTTGACCCAGCATTTT

V gene: TRBV28
D gene: -
clone size: -
J gene: TRBJ2-2
CDR3 protein: CASRAPTGELFF
CDR3 DNA: TGTGCCAGCAGAGCACCGACCGGGGAGCTGTTTTTT

V gene: TRBV27
D gene: -
clone size: -
J gene: TRBJ2-7
CDR3 protein: CASSSSDRTGFGEQYF
CDR3 DNA: TGTGCCAGCAGTTCCTCCGACAGGACCGGTTTCGGAGAGCAGTACTTC

V gene: TRBV11-3
D gene: -
clone size: -
J gene: TRBJ2-1
CDR3 protein: CASSPQGGEQFF
CDR3 DNA: TGTGCCAGCAGCCCACAGGGTGGGGAGCAGTTCTTC

V gene: TRBV5-6
D gene: -
clone size: few
J gene: TRBJ2-2
CDR3 protein: CASSPWEIGELFF
CDR3 DNA: TGTGCCAGCAGCCCCTGGGAGATCGGGGAGCTGTTTTTT

V gene: TRBV6-5
D gene: -
clone size: -
J gene: TRBJ1-2
CDR3 protein: CASTSGGLGGYTF
CDR3 DNA: TGTGCCAGCACCTCGGGGGGGCTGGGGGGCTACACCTTC

V gene: TRBV30
D gene: -
clone size: -
J gene: TRBJ2-5
CDR3 protein: CAWSVKGGGTQYF
CDR3 DNA: TGTGCCTGGAGTGTTAAGGGAGGTGGGACCCAGTACTTC

V gene: TRBV19
D gene: TRBD2
clone size: -
J gene: TRBJ2-2
CDR3 protein: CASSKGLGDTGELFF
CDR3 DNA: TGCGCCAGTAGTAAGGGACTAGGGGACACCGGGGAGCTGTTTTTT

V gene: TRBV30
D gene: TRBD1
clone size: -
J gene: TRBJ1-5
CDR3 protein: CAWSVTGDQPQHF
CDR3 DNA: TGTGCCTGGAGTGTTACAGGGGACCAGCCCCAGCATTTT

V gene: TRBV5-8
D gene: TRBD2
clone size: -
J gene: TRBJ2-3
CDR3 protein: CASSSPWEGGTDTQYF
CDR3 DNA: TGTGCCAGCAGCTCCCCGTGGGAGGGCGGCACAGATACGCAGTATTTT

V gene: TRBV7-2
D gene: TRBD2
clone size: -
J gene: TRBJ2-3
CDR3 protein: CASSPGLVATDTQYF
CDR3 DNA: TGTGCCAGCAGTCCTGGACTAGTCGCTACAGATACGCAGTATTTT

V gene: TRBV29-1
D gene: -
clone size: -
J gene: TRBJ1-3
CDR3 protein: CSVEIGGGNTIYF
CDR3 DNA: TGCAGCGTTGAAATAGGGGGTGGAAACACCATATATTTT

V gene: TRBV5-4
D gene: TRBD2
clone size: once
J gene: TRBJ2-1
CDR3 protein: CASSPAGGRGFNEQFF
CDR3 DNA: TGTGCCAGCAGCCCCGCTGGCGGGAGAGGGTTCAATGAGCAGTTCTTC

V gene: TRBV20-1
D gene: -
clone size: -
J gene: TRBJ2-7
CDR3 protein: CSAPSSYEQYF
CDR3 DNA: TGCAGTGCTCCCAGCTCCTACGAGCAGTACTTC